Listed here are 32 T cell receptor beta chains from one sample, sequenced in a study of T-cell memory formation after mild COVID-19. TCRdb analysed the 5' RACE reads with MiXCR anew, one entry per CDR3 protein. The data contain more than 400,000 distinct CDR3 sequences, about 20% of them singletons. Sequenced: PBMCs or a T cell subset sorted from them (not recorded which). These receptor sequences come from an adult woman who had mild COVID-19 (a few samples of this study predate the infection). Cell type and time point are not known.

This clonotype was counted between two and nine times. This chain connects TRBV6-5 to TRBJ1-2; TRBD1 might be the D (6 bases). Germline V gene data show CDR1 as MNHEY and CDR2 as SVGAGI. Trimming removed 7 bases at V and 7 bases at J, with 16 bases between. This CDR3 has 13 residues. CDR3 bases: TGTGCCAGCACCCCACGGGGGGCGGGTGGCTACACCTTC. It translates to CASTPRGAGGYTF.

The V gene is TRBV5-1, the J gene TRBJ1-5; D remains ambiguous. V lost 2 bases to trimming and J lost 3 bases, with 9 bases between them. CDR3 length: 14 amino acids. Germline V gene lookup returns CDR1 SGHRS and CDR2 YFSETQ. DNA of the CDR3: TGCGCCAGCAGCTTCGAGGGCCCCAATCAGCCCCAGCATTTT. As protein: CASSFEGPNQPQHF.

This clonotype was picked up a small number of times. The chain recombines TRBV27 with TRBJ1-5, with D possibly TRBD1 on 6 matching bases. The CDR3 extends over 15 amino acids. V was shortened by 5 bases and J by 3 bases, with 14 bases between the two germline ends. Germline CDR1 MNHEY, CDR2 SMNVEV (reference sequence). The chain's CDR3 is CASSPGTSPNQPQHF. The CDR3 nucleotides are TGTGCCAGCAGTCCCGGGACAAGCCCCAATCAGCCCCAGCATTTT.

For the CDR3, the DNA is TGTGCCAGCAGAAAGGGGGGGGGTTATAGCAATCAGCCCCAGCATTTT. This translates into CASRKGGGYSNQPQHF. The rearrangement joins TRBV6-5 to TRBJ1-5, with D tentatively TRBD1 (6 bases). The germline V gene encodes CDR1 MNHEY and CDR2 SVGAGI. V was pared by 6 bases and J by 0 bases, with 15 bases between. This CDR3 region has 16 residues.

This clonotype has only a few counts. This rearrangement joins TRBV6-6 to TRBJ2-1; 9 bases match TRBD1. The CDR3 has 21 amino acids. Germline loops: CDR1 MNHNY, CDR2 SVGAGI (reference sequence). The V and J ends lost 5 bases and 0 bases, in that order; junction bases with no gene match: 20. DNA for the CDR3: TGTGCCAGCAGTCCCCAACAGGGGGCGCGCTCATCATCGAGCTCCTACAATGAGCAGTTCTTC. As protein: CASSPQQGARSSSSSYNEQFF.

The rearrangement uses TRBV7-9 and TRBJ2-1, with D possibly matching TRBD1 (5 bases). The ends were cut back, 1 base at V and 6 bases at J, with 13 bases in the middle. This CDR3 region has 15 residues. Germline V CDR1 and CDR2: SEHNR, FQNEAQ (reference sequence). CDR3: CASSLGGHPGNEQFF. The CDR3 bases are TGTGCCAGCAGCTTAGGAGGACACCCGGGCAATGAGCAGTTCTTC.

This clonotype came up a few times. The J gene is TRBJ2-7, the V gene TRBV4-3; 9 bases map to TRBD1. Trimming cost V 3 bases and J 5 bases; bases outside gene matches: 8. This CDR3 spans 15 amino acids. CDR1 is LGHNA, CDR2 YSLEER, per germline. CDR3 loop: CASSHSRQGVDEQYF. The DNA of the CDR3 is TGCGCCAGCAGCCACTCAAGACAGGGGGTGGACGAGCAGTACTTC.

This clonotype occurred a few times. CDR3 protein: CASSFGDTYGYTF. The DNA of the CDR3 is TGTGCCAGCAGCTTTGGGGACACTTATGGCTACACCTTC. The genes are TRBV7-9 and TRBJ1-2, with a possible D match to TRBD1 (6 bases). V lost 3 bases and J 5 bases, leaving 10 bases between the germline ends. The V gene's germline CDR1 is SEHNR and CDR2 FQNEAQ (reference sequence). This CDR3 has 13 residues. The full variable domain, with the rest looked up from reference TRBV7-9 and TRBJ1-2, is DTGVSQNPRHKITKRGQNVTFRCDPISEHNRLYWYRQTLGQGPEFLTYFQNEAQLEKSRLLSDRFSAERPKGSFSTLEIQRTEQGDSAMYLCASSFGDTYGYTFGSGTRLTVV.

Ten or more counts support this clonotype. The gene calls are TRBV5-8 and TRBJ2-7, with no clear D. Trimming removed 2 bases from V and 0 bases from J, with 9 bases in between. Germline V gene lookup returns CDR1 SGHTS and CDR2 YDEGEE. This CDR3 spans 14 amino acids. Written as DNA, the CDR3 is TGTGCCAGCAGCTTAGTGGGCAGCTCCTACGAGCAGTACTTC. It specifies CASSLVGSSYEQYF.

This clonotype was detected a few times. This chain connects TRBV6-1 to TRBJ2-5, with a weak D call TRBD1 (6 bases). In germline, CDR1 is MNHNS, CDR2 SASEGT. This CDR3 comprises 13 residues. Trimming removed 1 base at V and 5 bases at J, with 8 bases between. Here the CDR3 DNA reads TGTGCCAGCAGTGAAGGTCAGGGGGAGACCCAGTACTTC. Translated, it gives CASSEGQGETQYF.

The V call is TRBV24-1, the J call TRBJ2-1, with D perhaps matching TRBD2 (5 bases). Germline loops: CDR1 KGHDR, CDR2 SFDVKD. The germline V and J ends were trimmed by 3 bases and 4 bases, with 9 bases remaining between them. The CDR3 consists of 14 residues. DNA of the CDR3: TGTGCCACCAGTGATGGAGCGGTATACAATGAGCAGTTCTTC. Translated, it gives CATSDGAVYNEQFF.

This clonotype was detected only a few times. The V and J genes are TRBV7-2 and TRBJ1-1; no firm D call. V was trimmed by 5 bases and J by 5 bases, leaving 18 bases between them. CDR1 is SGHTA and CDR2 is FQGNSA in the germline V gene. The CDR3 totals 15 residues. The CDR3 spells CASSLPAPRRTEAFF. The CDR3, as DNA: TGTGCCAGCAGCCTACCGGCCCCCCGGAGGACTGAAGCTTTCTTT.

The chain combines TRBV6-2 or TRBV6-3 with TRBJ1-1; D may be TRBD1 (5 bases). CDR1 and CDR2 from the germline V gene are MNHEY and SVGEGT. Trimming pared 4 bases from V and 4 bases from J, leaving 13 bases between. The CDR3 runs to 14 residues. CDR3 sequence reads: CASSSPSRGTEAFF. DNA of the CDR3: TGTGCCAGCAGTTCCCCCTCGAGGGGCACTGAAGCTTTCTTT.

CDR3 DNA sequence: TGTGCCAGCAGACTAAGCCCAGGACGGTCCTCTGGAAACACCATATATTTT. It encodes CASRLSPGRSSGNTIYF. The chain carries TRBV11-2 and TRBJ1-3; the D is unclear. With 6 bases removed from V and 0 bases from J, the gap between germline ends came to 18 bases. Germline CDR1 and CDR2: SGHAT and FQNNGV. This CDR3 is 17 amino acids long.

This clonotype appeared a few times. The chain has TRBV10-3 and TRBJ2-7; D not certain. Trimming removed 8 bases at V and 11 bases at J, with 16 bases between. CDR1 is ENHRY and CDR2 is SYGVKD in the germline V gene. The CDR3 has 11 amino acids. CDR3 DNA: TGTGCCATCGGGGATATCCGTGTGGAGTACTTC. Residues: CAIGDIRVEYF.

This clonotype was detected a few times. This CDR3 is CASSYTGQGSNQPQHF. DNA for the CDR3: TGTGCCAGCAGTTACACAGGGCAGGGCTCCAATCAGCCCCAGCATTTT. The rearrangement joins TRBV6-2 or TRBV6-3 to TRBJ1-5; a possible D gene is TRBD1 (6 bases). Germline V lookup: CDR1 MNHEY, CDR2 SVGEGT. The CDR3 is 16 residues long. Trimming cost V 2 bases and J 3 bases, with 14 bases left between them.

This clonotype was counted only a few times. The J gene is TRBJ1-5, the V gene TRBV19, with unresolved D. V dropped 6 bases and J dropped 1 base, with 10 bases sitting between them. Germline V gene lookup returns CDR1 LNHDA and CDR2 SQIVND (reference sequence). The CDR3 runs to 14 residues. This CDR3 reads CASRRVGSNQPQHF. DNA of the CDR3: TGTGCCAGTAGGAGGGTGGGAAGCAATCAGCCCCAGCATTTT.

There are a few counts of this clonotype. J is TRBJ1-4 and V is TRBV11-3; TRBD1 agrees at 7 bases. CDR1 SGHNT and CDR2 YENEEA come from the germline V gene. V shed 7 bases, J shed 5 bases, and the junction held 1 base outside the gene matches. The CDR3 length is 12 residues. CDR3 bases: TGTGCCAGCACAGGGGGAAATGAAAAACTGTTTTTT. This codes for CASTGGNEKLFF.

The chain has TRBV10-3 and TRBJ1-2, with D possibly being TRBD1 (5 bases). Deletions cut 6 bases from V and 4 bases from J, with 18 bases between. The CDR3 is 15 residues long. Per germline, CDR1 ENHRY and CDR2 SYGVKD. The CDR3, as DNA: TGTGCCATCAGATATCCGGGACTGAGAAGCTATGGCTACACCTTC. This encodes CAIRYPGLRSYGYTF.

The V and J genes are TRBV5-1 and TRBJ2-1, with TRBD1 matching over 8 bases. CDR3 length: 15 residues. V was pared by 4 bases and J by 8 bases, with 11 bases of the junction left unmatched. Per the germline V gene, CDR1 is SGHRS and CDR2 is YFSETQ. The CDR3 region has the DNA TGCGCCAGCAGCGGCGGACAGGGTAAGGTTGATGAGCAGTTCTTC. Translating gives CASSGGQGKVDEQFF.

The chain has TRBV6-5 and TRBJ2-1; TRBD2 matches at 13 bases. V trimming: 5 bases; J trimming: 6 bases; junction bases outside the gene matches: 4. Germline V gives CDR1 MNHEY, CDR2 SVGAGI. The CDR3 length is 15 residues. CDR3 nucleotides: TGTGCCAGCAGTCGGACTAGCGGGGGAACCAATGAGCAGTTCTTC. Protein: CASSRTSGGTNEQFF.

This clonotype was found a few times. The CDR3 here is CASRRQGANIQYF. CDR3 nucleotide sequence: TGTGCCAGCAGAAGACAGGGGGCGAACATTCAGTACTTC. V usage is TRBV25-1 and J usage is TRBJ2-4; 10 bases are shared with TRBD1. The CDR3 loop spans 13 amino acids. In germline, CDR1 is MGHDK, CDR2 SYGVNS. With V trimmed by 6 bases and J by 7 bases, 3 bases remained unmatched.

The chain uses TRBV6-1 and TRBJ2-2, with D perhaps TRBD2 (6 bases). This CDR3 comprises 16 residues. Trimming removed 5 bases at V and 4 bases at J, with 17 bases between. Germline V gene data show CDR1 as MNHNS and CDR2 as SASEGT. CDR3 nucleotides: TGTGCCAGCAGTCCCCCTGCGGGGTCGAGCACCGGGGAGCTGTTTTTT. Translating it yields CASSPPAGSSTGELFF.

This clonotype has a handful of counts. The J gene is TRBJ2-7, the V gene TRBV27; D might be TRBD2 (6 bases). Germline values: CDR1 MNHEY, CDR2 SMNVEV (reference sequence). CDR3 length equals 14 residues. Between the trimmed V and J ends, which lost 7 bases and 1 base, there was a span of 14 bases. CDR3 region: CASTGASASYEQYF. The CDR3 coding sequence is TGTGCCAGCACTGGGGCTAGCGCATCCTACGAGCAGTACTTC.

The chain couples TRBV24-1 to TRBJ2-1, with 7 positions matching TRBD2. From germline, CDR1 is KGHDR and CDR2 SFDVKD. The CDR3 consists of 16 residues. The J segment lost 8 bases and the V segment lost 3 bases, leaving 12 bases of the junction unmatched. The CDR3 DNA reads as TGTGCCACCAGTGATCGAGGAGCGGGACGAGGGTATGAGCAGTTCTTC. Its translation is CATSDRGAGRGYEQFF.

V is TRBV11-2 and J is TRBJ1-1; TRBD1 might be the D (5 bases). There are 11 residues in the CDR3. Looked up from germline, CDR1 is SGHAT and CDR2 is FQNNGV. V shed 5 bases and J shed 11 bases, with 12 bases lying between them. The CDR3 region is CASSLGVSAFF. The CDR3 DNA sequence: TGTGCCAGCAGCCTAGGGGTTTCGGCTTTCTTT.

This clonotype was counted at least ten times. V gene TRBV7-6 combines with J gene TRBJ2-7; 7 bases map to TRBD1. CDR1 and CDR2 from the germline V gene are SGHVS and FNYEAQ. The CDR3 totals 14 residues. V was clipped by 5 bases and J by 2 bases; unmatched bases: 6. The DNA for the CDR3 is TGTGCCAGCAGCCGACAGGGACCGGCCTACGAGCAGTACTTC. This gives the protein CASSRQGPAYEQYF.

The rearrangement joins TRBV18 to TRBJ1-2; 12 positions match TRBD1. The CDR3 is made up of 15 amino acids. Trimming at V came to 6 bases and at J to 4 bases, leaving 6 bases not matched to a gene. In germline, CDR1 is KGHSH, CDR2 LQKENI. The CDR3 bases are TGTGCCAGCTCGTCCGGGACAGGGGGCTCCTATGGCTACACCTTC. This codes for CASSSGTGGSYGYTF.

This clonotype was seen a few times. The chain links TRBV24-1 to TRBJ1-5, with D tentatively TRBD1 (6 bases). The germline V gene encodes CDR1 KGHDR and CDR2 SFDVKD. V lost 5 bases and J 5 bases, leaving 9 bases between the germline ends. The CDR3 is 13 amino acids. The CDR3 loop reads CATSAGGHQPQHF. In DNA form, the CDR3 reads TGTGCCACCAGTGCGGGGGGCCATCAGCCCCAGCATTTT.

This clonotype has more than one count but fewer than ten. This chain links TRBV27 with TRBJ2-1; 9 nucleotides agree with TRBD2. This CDR3 spans 16 amino acids. Trimming at V came to 6 bases and at J to 4 bases, leaving 10 bases not matched to a gene. CDR1 and CDR2 from the germline V gene are MNHEY and SMNVEV (reference sequence). The chain's CDR3 is CASSKNSGRIYNEQFF. CDR3 coding DNA: TGTGCCAGCAGCAAAAATAGCGGGAGAATTTACAATGAGCAGTTCTTC.

For the CDR3, the DNA is TGTGCCAGCAGCCCACAGGGTGCGGCCACTGAAGCTTTCTTT. Translation gives CASSPQGAATEAFF. This chain links TRBV7-2 with TRBJ1-1; tentatively, D is TRBD1 (6 bases). With 5 bases removed from V and 4 bases from J, the gap between germline ends came to 14 bases. Germline V gives CDR1 SGHTA, CDR2 FQGNSA. The CDR3 extends over 14 amino acids. Combining the CDR3 with reference TRBV7-2 and TRBJ1-1 gives the whole variable domain GAGVSQSPSNKVTEKGKDVELRCDPISGHTALYWYRQSLGQGLEFLIYFQGNSAPDKSGLPSDRFSAERTGGSVSTLTIQRTQQEDSAVYLCASSPQGAATEAFFGQGTRLTVV.

This clonotype was seen only a few times. The V call is TRBV7-3, the J call TRBJ2-1; D not resolved. V was trimmed by 3 bases and J by 5 bases, leaving 8 bases between them. Germline assignment: CDR1 SGHTA and CDR2 FQGTGA. This CDR3 comprises 13 residues. The CDR3 spells CASSLISDNEQFF. The CDR3 coding sequence is TGTGCCAGCAGCTTGATCTCAGACAATGAGCAGTTCTTC. Combining the CDR3 with reference TRBV7-3 and TRBJ2-1 gives the whole variable domain GAGVSQTPSNKVTEKGKYVELRCDPISGHTALYWYRQSLGQGPEFLIYFQGTGAADDSGLPNDRFFAVRPEGSVSTLKIQRTERGDSAVYLCASSLISDNEQFFGPGTRLTVL.